This TCR beta chain emerged from a study of CD8 T cells in ankylosing spondylitis. TCRdb redid the calling of the 5' RACE reads with MiXCR, one entry per CDR3 protein. The sample contains 250,000 to 300,000 distinct CDR3 sequences, roughly 20% of which appear only once. This CDR3 has 16 amino acids. CDR1 and CDR2 from the germline V gene are LGHDT and YNNKEL (reference sequence). This clonotype has a handful of counts. A read error may produce the germline difference seen at one junction end. The chain couples TRBV3-1 to TRBJ2-2, with D tentatively TRBD2 (5 bases). The receptor was isolated from a male donor with ankylosing spondylitis or in good health (not recorded which). The sequenced sample consisted of blood, either unsorted or a sorted T cell fraction (not recorded which). The CDR3 nucleotides are TGTGCCAGTAGCCAAGACGAGCGGCTGAACACCGGGGAGCTGTTTTTT. Protein product: CASSQDERLNTGELFF.